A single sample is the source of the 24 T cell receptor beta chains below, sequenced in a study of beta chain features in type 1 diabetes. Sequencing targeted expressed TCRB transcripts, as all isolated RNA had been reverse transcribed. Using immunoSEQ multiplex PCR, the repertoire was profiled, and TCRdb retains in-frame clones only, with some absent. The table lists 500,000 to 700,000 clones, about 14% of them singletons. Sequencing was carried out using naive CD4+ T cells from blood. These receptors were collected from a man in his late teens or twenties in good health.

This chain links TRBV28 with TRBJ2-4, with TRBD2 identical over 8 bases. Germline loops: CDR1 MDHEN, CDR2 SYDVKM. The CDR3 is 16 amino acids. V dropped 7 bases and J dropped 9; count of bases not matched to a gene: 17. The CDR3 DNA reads TGTGCCAGCACTTCCCTACGAAACACTCGGGGGGGCATTCAGTACTTC. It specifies CASTSLRNTRGGIQYF.

The CDR3 loop reads CATMREDRVENEQFF. For the CDR3, the DNA is TGTGCCACTATGAGAGAGGACAGGGTTGAGAATGAGCAGTTCTTC. V is TRBV19 and J is TRBJ2-1; 8 nucleotides align to TRBD1. CDR3 length: 15 residues. Germline V lookup: CDR1 LNHDA, CDR2 SQIVND (reference sequence). The ends lost 10 bases at V and 7 bases at J; junction bases unmatched: 15.

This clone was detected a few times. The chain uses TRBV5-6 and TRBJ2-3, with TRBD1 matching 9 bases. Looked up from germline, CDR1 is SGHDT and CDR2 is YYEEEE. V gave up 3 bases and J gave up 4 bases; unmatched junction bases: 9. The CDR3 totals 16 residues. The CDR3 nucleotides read TGTGCCAGCAGCTCTCCGGGACAGGGCTGGTCAGATACGCAGTATTTT. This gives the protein CASSSPGQGWSDTQYF.

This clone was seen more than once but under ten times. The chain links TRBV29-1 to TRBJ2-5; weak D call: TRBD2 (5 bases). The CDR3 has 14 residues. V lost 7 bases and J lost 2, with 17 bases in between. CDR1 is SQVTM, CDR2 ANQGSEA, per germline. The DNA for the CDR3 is TGCAGCGCTGCGAAACCACCGGGACAAGAGACCCAGTACTTC. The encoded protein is CSAAKPPGQETQYF.

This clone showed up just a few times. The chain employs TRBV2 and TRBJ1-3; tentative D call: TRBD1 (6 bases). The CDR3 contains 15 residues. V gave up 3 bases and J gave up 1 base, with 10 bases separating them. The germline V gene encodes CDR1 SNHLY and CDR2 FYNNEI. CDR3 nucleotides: TGTGCCAGCAGTGAGCAGGGGCGATCTGGAAACACCATATATTTT. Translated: CASSEQGRSGNTIYF.

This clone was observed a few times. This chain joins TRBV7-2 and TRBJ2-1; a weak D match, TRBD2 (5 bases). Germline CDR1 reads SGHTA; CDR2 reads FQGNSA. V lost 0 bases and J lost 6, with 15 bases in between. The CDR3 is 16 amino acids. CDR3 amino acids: CASSLARGLALNEQFF. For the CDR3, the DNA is TGTGCCAGCAGCTTAGCGCGCGGGCTTGCCCTCAATGAGCAGTTCTTC.

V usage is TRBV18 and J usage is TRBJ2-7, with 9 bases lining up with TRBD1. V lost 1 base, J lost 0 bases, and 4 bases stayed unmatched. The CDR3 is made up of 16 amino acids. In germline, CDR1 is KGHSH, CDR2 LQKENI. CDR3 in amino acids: CASSPLGTGLSYEQYF. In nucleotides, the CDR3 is TGTGCCAGCTCACCACTCGGGACAGGGCTCTCCTACGAGCAGTACTTC.

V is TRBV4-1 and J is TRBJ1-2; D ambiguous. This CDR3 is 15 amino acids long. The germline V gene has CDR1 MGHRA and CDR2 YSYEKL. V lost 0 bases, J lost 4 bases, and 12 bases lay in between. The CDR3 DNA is TGCGCCAGCAGCCAAGAAAATATCGCAGTCTATGGCTACACCTTC. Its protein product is CASSQENIAVYGYTF.

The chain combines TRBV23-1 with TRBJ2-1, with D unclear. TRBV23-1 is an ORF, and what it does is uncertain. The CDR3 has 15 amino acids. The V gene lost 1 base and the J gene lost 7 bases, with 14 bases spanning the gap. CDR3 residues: CASSQFPVGWNEQFF. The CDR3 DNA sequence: TGCGCCAGCAGTCAATTTCCAGTGGGTTGGAATGAGCAGTTCTTC.

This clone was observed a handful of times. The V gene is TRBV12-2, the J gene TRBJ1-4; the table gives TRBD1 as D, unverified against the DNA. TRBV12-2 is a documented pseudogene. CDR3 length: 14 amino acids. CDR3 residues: CASRLQGSGEKLFF. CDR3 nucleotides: TGTGCAAGTCGGCTACAGGGGAGTGGAGAAAAACTGTTTTTT.

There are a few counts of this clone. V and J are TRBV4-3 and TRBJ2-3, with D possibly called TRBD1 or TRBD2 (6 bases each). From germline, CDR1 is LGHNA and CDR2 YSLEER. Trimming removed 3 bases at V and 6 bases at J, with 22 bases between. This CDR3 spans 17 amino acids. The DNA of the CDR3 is TGCGCCAGCAGCCAGGCGGTGGGGGGCGGTGGACGGGATACGCAGTATTTT. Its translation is CASSQAVGGGGRDTQYF.

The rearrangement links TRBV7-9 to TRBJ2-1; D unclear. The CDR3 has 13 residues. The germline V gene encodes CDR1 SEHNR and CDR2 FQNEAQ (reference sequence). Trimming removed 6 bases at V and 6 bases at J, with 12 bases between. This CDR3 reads CASRPDAVNEQFF. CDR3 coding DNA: TGTGCCAGCAGACCTGACGCGGTCAATGAGCAGTTCTTC.

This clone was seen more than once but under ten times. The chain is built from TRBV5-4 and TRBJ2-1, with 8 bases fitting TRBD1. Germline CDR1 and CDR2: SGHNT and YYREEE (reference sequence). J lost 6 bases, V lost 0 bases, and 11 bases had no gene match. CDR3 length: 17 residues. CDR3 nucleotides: TGTGCCAGCAGCTTGGGGCTCCGGGACAGGATATTCAATGAGCAGTTCTTC. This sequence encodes CASSLGLRDRIFNEQFF.

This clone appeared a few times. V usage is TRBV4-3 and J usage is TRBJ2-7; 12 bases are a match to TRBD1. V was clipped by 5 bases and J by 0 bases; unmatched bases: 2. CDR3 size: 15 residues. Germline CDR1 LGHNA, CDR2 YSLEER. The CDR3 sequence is CASSMGQGASYEQYF. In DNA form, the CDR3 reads TGCGCCAGCAGCATGGGACAGGGGGCCTCCTACGAGCAGTACTTC.

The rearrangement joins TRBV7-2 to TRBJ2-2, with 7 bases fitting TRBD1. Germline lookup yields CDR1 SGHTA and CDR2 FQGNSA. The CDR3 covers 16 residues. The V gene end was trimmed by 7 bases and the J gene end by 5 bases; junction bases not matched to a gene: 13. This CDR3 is CASTRQGTGWTGELFF. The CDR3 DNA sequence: TGTGCCAGCACCAGACAGGGCACCGGTTGGACCGGGGAGCTGTTTTTT.

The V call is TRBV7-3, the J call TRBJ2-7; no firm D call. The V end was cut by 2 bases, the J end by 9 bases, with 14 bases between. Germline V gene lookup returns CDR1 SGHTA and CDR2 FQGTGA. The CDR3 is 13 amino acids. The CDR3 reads CASSLSERTGQYF. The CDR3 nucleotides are TGTGCCAGCAGCTTATCTGAGCGAACGGGGCAGTACTTC.

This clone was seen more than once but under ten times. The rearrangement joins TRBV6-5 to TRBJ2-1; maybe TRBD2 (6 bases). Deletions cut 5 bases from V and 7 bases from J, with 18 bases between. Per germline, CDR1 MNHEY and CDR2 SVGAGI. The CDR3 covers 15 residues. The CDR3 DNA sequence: TGTGCCAGCAGTCTTCGCGGGACTCATGGAAATGAGCAGTTCTTC. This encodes CASSLRGTHGNEQFF.

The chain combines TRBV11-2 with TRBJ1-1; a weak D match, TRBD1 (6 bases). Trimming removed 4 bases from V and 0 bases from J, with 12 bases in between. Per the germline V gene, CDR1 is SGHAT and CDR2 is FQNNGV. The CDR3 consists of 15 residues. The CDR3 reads CASSSGQILNTEAFF. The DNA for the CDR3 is TGTGCCAGCAGCTCCGGACAGATCCTGAACACTGAAGCTTTCTTT.

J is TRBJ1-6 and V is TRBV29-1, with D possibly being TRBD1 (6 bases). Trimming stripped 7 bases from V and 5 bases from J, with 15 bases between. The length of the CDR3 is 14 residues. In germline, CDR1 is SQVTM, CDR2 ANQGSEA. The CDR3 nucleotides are TGCAGCGCCCGTTCGGGACAAAATAATTCACCCCTCCACTTT. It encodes CSARSGQNNSPLHF.

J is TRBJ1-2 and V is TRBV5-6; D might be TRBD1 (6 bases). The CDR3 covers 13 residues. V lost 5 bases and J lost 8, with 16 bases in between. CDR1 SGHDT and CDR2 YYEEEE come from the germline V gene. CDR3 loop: CASSYDRFEGYTF. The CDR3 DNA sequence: TGTGCCAGCAGTTATGACAGGTTTGAAGGCTACACCTTC. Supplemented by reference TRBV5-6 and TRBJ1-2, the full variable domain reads DAGVTQSPTHLIKTRGQQVTLRCSPKSGHDTVSWYQQALGQGPQFIFQYYEEEERQRGNFPDRFSGHQFPNYSSELNVNALLLGDSALYLCASSYDRFEGYTFGSGTRLTVV.

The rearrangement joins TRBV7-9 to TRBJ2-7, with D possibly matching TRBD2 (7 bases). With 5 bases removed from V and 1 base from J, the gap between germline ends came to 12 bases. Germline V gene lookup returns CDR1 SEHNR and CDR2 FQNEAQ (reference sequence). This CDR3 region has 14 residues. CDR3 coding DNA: TGTGCCAGCAGCGCACAGGGAGGGTCCTACGAGCAGTACTTC. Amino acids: CASSAQGGSYEQYF.

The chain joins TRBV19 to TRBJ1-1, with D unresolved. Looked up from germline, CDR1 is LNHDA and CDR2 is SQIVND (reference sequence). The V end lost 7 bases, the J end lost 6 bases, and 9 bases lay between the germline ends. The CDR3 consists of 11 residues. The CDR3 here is CASIERAEAFF. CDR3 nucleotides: TGTGCCAGTATTGAGCGGGCTGAAGCTTTCTTT. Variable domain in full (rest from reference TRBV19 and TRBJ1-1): DGGITQSPKYLFRKEGQNVTLSCEQNLNHDAMYWYRQDPGQGLRLIYYSQIVNDFQKGDIAEGYSVSREKKESFPLTVTSAQKNPTAFYLCASIERAEAFFGQGTRLTVV.

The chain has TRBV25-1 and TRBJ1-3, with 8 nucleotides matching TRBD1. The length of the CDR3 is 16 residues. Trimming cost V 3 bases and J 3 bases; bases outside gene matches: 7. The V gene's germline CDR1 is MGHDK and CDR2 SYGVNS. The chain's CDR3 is CASSDPRTGFGNTIYF. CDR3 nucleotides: TGTGCCAGCAGTGACCCCCGGACAGGGTTTGGAAACACCATATATTTT.

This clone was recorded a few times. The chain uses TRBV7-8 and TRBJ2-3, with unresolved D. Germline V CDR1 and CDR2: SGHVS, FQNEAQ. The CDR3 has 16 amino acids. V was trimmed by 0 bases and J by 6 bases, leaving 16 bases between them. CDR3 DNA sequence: TGTGCCAGCAGCTTAGCATTCCGGCCTTTGTGGGATACGCAGTATTTT. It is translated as CASSLAFRPLWDTQYF.